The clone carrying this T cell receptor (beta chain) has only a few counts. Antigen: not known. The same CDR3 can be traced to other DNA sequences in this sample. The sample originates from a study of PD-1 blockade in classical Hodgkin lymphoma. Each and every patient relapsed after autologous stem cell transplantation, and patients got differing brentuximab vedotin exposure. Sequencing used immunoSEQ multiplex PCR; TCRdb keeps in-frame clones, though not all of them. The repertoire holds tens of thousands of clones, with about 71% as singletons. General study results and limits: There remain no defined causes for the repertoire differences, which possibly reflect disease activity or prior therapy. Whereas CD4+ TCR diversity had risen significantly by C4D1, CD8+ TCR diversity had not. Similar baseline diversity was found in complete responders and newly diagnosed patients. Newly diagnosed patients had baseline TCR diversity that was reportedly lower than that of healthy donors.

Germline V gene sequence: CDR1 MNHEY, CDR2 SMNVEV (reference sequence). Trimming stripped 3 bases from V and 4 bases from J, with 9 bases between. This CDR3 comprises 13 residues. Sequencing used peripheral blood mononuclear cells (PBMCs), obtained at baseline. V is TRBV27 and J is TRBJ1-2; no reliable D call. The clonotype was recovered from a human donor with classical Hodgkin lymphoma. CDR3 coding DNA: TGTGCCAGCAGTTTGGACGGGAGCTATGGCTACACCTTC. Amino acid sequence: CASSLDGSYGYTF.